A selection of T cell receptor beta chains follows, all from one sample in a study of T cell responses to AZD1222 COVID-19 vaccine. TCRdb's table, derived via immunoSEQ multiplex PCR, lists solely in-frame clones and lacks some. The sample consists of fewer than 150,000 clones, about 89% of them appearing once. This specimen consisted of peripheral blood, obtained on day 0 of AZD1222 vaccination. These receptor sequences come from an adult in good health. CDR3s leave out the opening cysteine and the closing phenylalanine or tryptophan. Only part of the rows carry a size: once, few, many, or a class if the clone is expanded.

CDR3 | size | V
ASSWVTGLYGYT | - | TRBV4-1
ATSRYRDRGNGYT | once | TRBV15
ASSLGVTTNTIY | - | TRBV5-6
ASSPEGTANSPLH | - | TRBV5-1
ASSFLGVNQPQH | - | TRBV7-2
ASSFRTPMNTEAF | - | TRBV11-2
ATSRAPGTGSYEQY | - | TRBV15
ASSEEVRYGYT | - | TRBV2
ASSRGGGNTGNTIY | - | TRBV19
ASSFATSANYEQY | - | TRBV28
ASSYSRSGTEAF | once | TRBV6-5
SASRSGQARNQPQH | many | TRBV20-1
ASRTGTPYEQY | - | TRBV28
ASSLRDRTYEQY | - | TRBV6-5
ASSPHAGAKIGDAGELF | - | TRBV7-7
ASRTGGSNQPQH | - | TRBV6-5
ASSLSGPGQSSYNSPLH | - | TRBV27
ASSRSPGLAGEQY | - | TRBV3-1/TRBV3-2
ASSQVNYGYT | - | TRBV11-2
ATSRYGGEETQY | - | TRBV27
ASSETSGTRHEQF | - | TRBV28
ASSERSPVLLH | - | TRBV2
ASSPAGRNTEAF | - | TRBV18
ASSLDRKGPMNTEAF | - | TRBV11-2
ATSRRGREETQY | - | TRBV15
ASSLQGGPSGNTIY | few | TRBV5-1
ASSSTSDTEAF | once | TRBV18
ASSYGGQGEKLF | - | TRBV5-1
ASSISRGTGSEKLF | - | TRBV19
ASMAENSYEQY | few | TRBV19
ASSPGRGSYNEQF | - | TRBV3-1/TRBV3-2
ASSSGTHSGNTIY | - | TRBV11-1
ASSEYGLRVDSPLH | - | TRBV2
ASSQYRTDSYEQY | - | TRBV3-1/TRBV3-2
ASSPGVAGNSYEQY | - | TRBV28
ASSEAPPGRANWAQY | - | TRBV6-1